These 25 T cell receptor beta chains share one sample of origin, sequenced in a study of T-cell reconstitution after alpha-beta-depleted transplantation in children. The authors prepared the TCRbeta library with unique molecular identifiers. TCRdb recomputed calls from the PCR reads with MiXCR, one row per CDR3 protein. The data hold 45,000 to 60,000 distinct CDR3 sequences, with around 56% observed a single time. Sequencing was performed on peripheral blood, taken before TCRalphabeta/CD19-depleted stem cell transplant. Every receptor here comes from a boy younger than two with SCID, due to receive a stem cell transplant.

This clonotype has only a few counts. The chain employs TRBV7-2 and TRBJ1-2; D is unresolved. This CDR3 has 14 amino acids. The germline V gene encodes CDR1 SGHTA and CDR2 FQGNSA. The V and J ends lost 2 bases and 6 bases respectively, with 13 bases between them. This chain's CDR3 is CASSLSGGIDGYTF. The CDR3 nucleotides read TGTGCCAGCAGCTTAAGCGGAGGGATAGATGGCTACACCTTC.

This chain connects TRBV12-5 to TRBJ1-1; 7 bases agree with TRBD1. This CDR3 has 16 residues. Per the germline V gene, CDR1 is LGHNT and CDR2 is FRNRAP. The junction had 7 bases not matched to a gene; V was cut back by 2 bases and J by 1 base. The DNA of the CDR3 is TGTGCTAGTGGTTTGCCCCAACAGGGGCCGAACACTGAAGCTTTCTTT. Translated: CASGLPQQGPNTEAFF.

This clonotype occurred once. The gene calls are TRBV24-1 and TRBJ1-5; D might be TRBD1 (5 bases). V lost 5 bases to trimming and J lost 0 bases, with 16 bases between them. CDR3 size: 17 residues. Germline lookup yields CDR1 KGHDR and CDR2 SFDVKD. DNA of the CDR3: TGTGCCACCAGTGGTAGATTGCGCGGGGGTAGCAATCAGCCCCAGCATTTT. Its translation: CATSGRLRGGSNQPQHF.

Concerning this clonotype: Sequence at one end of the junction differs from germline and may be a read error. The V call is TRBV4-2, the J call TRBJ2-5, with TRBD2 identical over 9 bases. CDR1 and CDR2 from the germline V gene are LGHNA and YNFKEQ. The length of the CDR3 is 17 residues. Written as DNA, the CDR3 is TGTGCCATCAGCTCCGGGGGTGGTAGCGGGGGCCAAGAGACCCAGTACTTC. Translating it yields CAISSGGGSGGQETQYF.

The rearrangement uses TRBV20-1 and TRBJ1-4; no reliable D call. CDR3 length: 10 amino acids. From germline, CDR1 is DFQATT and CDR2 SNEGSKA (reference sequence). V lost 8 bases, J lost 4 bases, and 5 bases lay in between. CDR3 in DNA: TGCAGTACCGGTAATGAAAAACTGTTTTTT. It translates to CSTGNEKLFF.

This clonotype was detected only a few times. V and J are TRBV12-3 or TRBV12-4 and TRBJ2-2; D remains unclear. The CDR3 has 15 residues. With 1 base removed from V and 1 base from J, the gap between germline ends came to 7 bases. CDR3 bases: TGTGCCAGCAGTTTAGAAGGGTGGAACACCGGGGAGCTGTTTTTT. It translates to CASSLEGWNTGELFF.

This chain links TRBV5-1 with TRBJ1-2; D remains unclear. CDR3 length: 15 residues. Germline-derived CDR1 and CDR2 are SGHRS and YFSETQ. V was trimmed by 0 bases and J by 4 bases, leaving 13 bases between them. The CDR3 coding sequence is TGCGCCAGCAGCTTGGAGCAGGTCCCCCTCTATGGCTACACCTTC. Its translation is CASSLEQVPLYGYTF.

This clonotype appeared a few times. The chain recombines TRBV7-2 with TRBJ1-5; D possibly corresponds to TRBD1 (6 bases). V was shortened by 10 bases and J by 0 bases, with 19 bases between the two germline ends. This CDR3 is 16 amino acids long. The germline V gene has CDR1 SGHTA and CDR2 FQGNSA. CDR3 sequence (DNA): TGTGCCAACCTAGGAGGGGGGCCTCTTAGCAATCAGCCCCAGCATTTT. Residues: CANLGGGPLSNQPQHF. Full variable domain (remainder filled in from reference TRBV7-2 and TRBJ1-5): GAGVSQSPSNKVTEKGKDVELRCDPISGHTALYWYRQSLGQGLEFLIYFQGNSAPDKSGLPSDRFSAERTGGSVSTLTIQRTQQEDSAVYLCANLGGGPLSNQPQHFGDGTRLSIL.

With respect to this clonotype: Given a much more abundant clone one base away, this may be a read error. The chain has TRBV7-3 and TRBJ1-1; D is uncertain. V was clipped by 2 bases and J by 5 bases, with 15 bases between them. This CDR3 is built from 15 residues. Germline CDR1 SGHTA, CDR2 FQGTGA. The CDR3 loop is CASSLDHALGTEAFF. CDR3 DNA sequence: TGTGCCAGCAGCTTAGATCATGCCTTAGGGACTGAAGCTTTCTTT.

The chain uses TRBV5-5 and TRBJ2-3; the D is unclear. The CDR3 extends over 15 amino acids. Trimming shortened V by 3 bases and J by 5 bases, and 16 bases separated the two germline ends. Germline V gene data show CDR1 as SGHKS and CDR2 as YYEKEE (reference sequence). DNA for the CDR3: TGTGCCAGCAGCTGGGCCGGGTCCATAGGAGATACGCAGTATTTT. Amino acid sequence: CASSWAGSIGDTQYF.

The DNA of the CDR3 is TGTGCCAGCAGCTCCCGGGGGAGCGATGAGCAGTTCTTC. Protein sequence: CASSSRGSDEQFF. The chain couples TRBV7-9 to TRBJ2-1, with a possible D match to TRBD2 (6 bases). There are 13 residues in the CDR3. From germline, CDR1 is SEHNR and CDR2 FQNEAQ (reference sequence). V was shortened by 4 bases and J by 8 bases, with 12 bases between the two germline ends.

The chain combines TRBV19 with TRBJ1-2, with D unresolved. The ends were cut back, 6 bases at V and 4 bases at J, with 12 bases in the middle. The CDR3 is 13 residues long. Germline CDR1 LNHDA, CDR2 SQIVND (reference sequence). CDR3 sequence: CASSPRNAYGYTF. CDR3 in DNA: TGTGCCAGTAGCCCCCGGAACGCCTATGGCTACACCTTC.

The rearrangement links TRBV5-6 to TRBJ1-2; perhaps TRBD1 as D (6 bases). Between the trimmed V and J ends, which lost 2 bases and 6 bases, there was a span of 11 bases. CDR3 length: 13 residues. Germline V gene lookup returns CDR1 SGHDT and CDR2 YYEEEE. This CDR3 is CASSFMGGHGYTF. The CDR3 nucleotides read TGTGCCAGCAGCTTCATGGGGGGGCATGGCTACACCTTC. Using reference TRBV5-6 and TRBJ1-2 for the parts outside the CDR3, the full variable domain is DAGVTQSPTHLIKTRGQQVTLRCSPKSGHDTVSWYQQALGQGPQFIFQYYEEEERQRGNFPDRFSGHQFPNYSSELNVNALLLGDSALYLCASSFMGGHGYTFGSGTRLTVV.

The rearrangement links TRBV6-5 to TRBJ2-7; D ambiguous. This CDR3 is built from 12 residues. V lost 4 bases and J 2 bases, leaving 6 bases between the germline ends. The germline CDR1 and CDR2 sequences are MNHEY and SVGAGI. In DNA, the CDR3 is TGTGCCAGCAGTTCCGGCCCCTACGAGCAGTACTTC. Translated, it gives CASSSGPYEQYF.

The chain uses TRBV10-3 and TRBJ2-7, with TRBD1 identical over 9 bases. Trimming cost V 6 bases and J 12 bases; bases outside gene matches: 12. The CDR3 sequence is 13 residues long. CDR1 is ENHRY, CDR2 SYGVKD, per germline. The CDR3 nucleotides are TGTGCCATCAGCCCTATCGACAGGGGGGATCCGTACTTC. This encodes CAISPIDRGDPYF.

V and J are TRBV15 and TRBJ2-6; D not resolved. The CDR3 sequence is 15 residues long. The V gene's germline CDR1 is LNHNV and CDR2 YYDKDF (reference sequence). Deletions cut 4 bases from V and 2 bases from J, with 9 bases between. Here the CDR3 reads CATSNGPTGANVLTF. CDR3 bases: TGTGCCACCAGCAACGGCCCCACTGGGGCCAACGTCCTGACTTTC.

The chain is built from TRBV11-2 and TRBJ2-1; D ambiguous. The germline gives CDR1 SGHAT, CDR2 FQNNGV. V lost 0 bases and J 5 bases, leaving 11 bases between the germline ends. The CDR3 runs to 15 residues. The CDR3 coding sequence is TGTGCCAGCAGCTTAGAACTACCTAGGCACAATGAGCAGTTCTTC. Its translation: CASSLELPRHNEQFF.

The rearrangement uses TRBV20-1 and TRBJ2-3; TRBD2 agrees at 10 bases. Trimming removed 2 bases from V and 2 bases from J; junction bases left unmatched: 4. The length of the CDR3 is 15 residues. Germline values: CDR1 DFQATT, CDR2 SNEGSKA (reference sequence). CDR3 DNA: TGCAGTGCTAGATCCCTAGCGGGGGACACAGATACGCAGTATTTT. Translation gives CSARSLAGDTDTQYF.

This clonotype was detected only a few times. The V gene is TRBV20-1, the J gene TRBJ1-2; D might be TRBD1 (6 bases). The CDR3 is made up of 13 amino acids. CDR1 DFQATT and CDR2 SNEGSKA come from the germline V gene (reference sequence). V was trimmed by 0 bases and J by 8 bases, leaving 13 bases between them. CDR3 residues: CSARDVRGGGYTF. The CDR3 DNA reads as TGCAGTGCTAGAGATGTCAGGGGTGGCGGCTACACCTTC.

This clonotype showed up just once. The chain has TRBV11-3 and TRBJ1-5; maybe TRBD1 (5 bases). The CDR3 extends over 15 amino acids. Germline assignment: CDR1 SGHNT and CDR2 YENEEA. V gave up 0 bases and J gave up 5 bases, with 11 bases separating them. The CDR3 spells CASSLDLRGDQPQHF. CDR3 coding DNA: TGTGCCAGCAGCTTAGATCTTCGGGGGGATCAGCCCCAGCATTTT. The whole variable domain, filled in from reference TRBV11-3 and TRBJ1-5, reads EAGVVQSPRYKIIEKKQPVAFWCNPISGHNTLYWYLQNLGQGPELLIRYENEEAVDDSQLPKDRFSAERLKGVDSTLKIQPAELGDSAVYLCASSLDLRGDQPQHFGDGTRLSIL.

This clonotype was recorded many times. The V call is TRBV7-8, the J call TRBJ1-2; D call uncertain. CDR3 length equals 14 residues. From germline, CDR1 is SGHVS and CDR2 FQNEAQ. Trimming cost V 4 bases and J 6 bases, with 15 bases left between them. CDR3 nucleotides: TGTGCCAGCAGCTCCCCCCAGGAACTGAATGGCTACACCTTC. This gives the protein CASSSPQELNGYTF.

The chain is built from TRBV3-1 and TRBJ2-4; 8 bases are a match to TRBD2. The length of the CDR3 is 15 residues. Germline V gene sequence: CDR1 LGHDT, CDR2 YNNKEL (reference sequence). V shed 5 bases, J shed 1 base, and the junction held 4 bases outside the gene matches. CDR3 in amino acids: CASSSGGPAKNIQYF. The DNA of the CDR3 is TGTGCCAGCAGCTCGGGGGGGCCGGCCAAAAACATTCAGTACTTC.

The chain employs TRBV29-1 and TRBJ1-1; the D is unclear. This CDR3 has 10 amino acids. Germline CDR1 and CDR2: SQVTM and ANQGSEA. V gave up 4 bases and J gave up 3 bases, with 3 bases separating them. The CDR3 DNA sequence: TGCAGCGTTGCTGACACTGAAGCTTTCTTT. This translates into CSVADTEAFF.

This clonotype has just a few counts. The CDR3 here is CSARDPGQGASPLHF. In DNA form, the CDR3 reads TGCAGTGCTAGAGATCCTGGACAGGGGGCCTCACCCCTCCACTTT. This sequence joins TRBV20-1 and TRBJ1-6; TRBD1 matches 11 bases. Unmatched junction bases numbered 5, after V lost 0 bases and J lost 10 bases. This CDR3 is built from 15 residues. Germline CDR1 is DFQATT and CDR2 is SNEGSKA (reference sequence).

The chain couples TRBV20-1 to TRBJ2-3, with 8 bases matching TRBD2. Germline assignment: CDR1 DFQATT and CDR2 SNEGSKA (reference sequence). CDR3 length equals 17 residues. V dropped 3 bases and J dropped 2; count of bases not matched to a gene: 13. The CDR3 reads CSARTLGQRGNTDTQYF. The CDR3 coding sequence is TGCAGTGCTAGGACTCTTGGACAGCGGGGGAACACAGATACGCAGTATTTT.